This T cell receptor (beta chain) was identified during a study of CD8+ T cells in alopecia areata. Study-level results: Scalp clonality decreased significantly with tofacitinib, and so did expanded CD8+ clones among the top 100.

The CDR3 totals 17 residues. CDR1 is SGHRS and CDR2 is YFSETQ in the germline V gene. Treatment reported: oral pan-JAK inhibitor, 5-10 mg twice daily. Concerning this clone itself: Its antigen remains unknown. The junction and the germline gene differ at one end; a read error may be behind it.

RNA, once extracted, was reverse transcribed into cDNA for use as the sequencing template. Profiling relied on immunoSEQ multiplex PCR, and the TCRdb table lists in-frame clones only, not all of them. The sample includes 150,000 or so clones, about 88% of them seen just once. The chain joins TRBV5-1 to TRBJ2-7; a possible D gene is TRBD2 (6 bases). The sample here was CD8+ T cells sorted from blood, taken at week 4, from a patient treated with tofacitinib. This receptor was taken from a human donor with alopecia areata. The CDR3 is CASSLRPGLQSSHEQYF. CDR3 in DNA: TGCGCCAGCAGCTTGAGACCGGGACTCCAAAGCTCCCACGAGCAGTACTTC. Using reference TRBV5-1 and TRBJ2-7 for the parts outside the CDR3, the full variable domain is KAGVTQTPRYLIKTRGQQVTLSCSPISGHRSVSWYQQTPGQGLQFLFEYFSETQRNKGNFPGRFSGRQFSNSRSEMNVSTLELGDSALYLCASSLRPGLQSSHEQYFGPGTRLTVT.